Listed below are T cell receptor beta chains from one sample, sequenced in a study of beta chain features in type 1 diabetes. The data were produced by immunoSEQ multiplex PCR, yet TCRdb's version contains in-frame clones alone and is incomplete. There are roughly 500,000 clones in the sample; roughly 30% occur only once, and 0.05% to 0.07% lies in the top ten. Material: naive CD4+ T cells from blood. These receptors all come from a man between 18 and 29 years old in good health. The CDR3 runs from the conserved cysteine through the conserved F or W. The D gene is left open where the match is weak. Clone size is given for some rows only: seen once, a few or many times, or a class if the clone is expanded.

16,.,TRBJ2-3,few,TRBV4-3,CASSQGTQLITDTQYF,TGCGCCAGCAGCCAAGGGACGCAGCTCATCACAGATACGCAGTATTTT
17,TRBD2,TRBJ2-3,.,TRBV5-6,CASSRRISGRGTDTQYF,TGTGCCAGCAGCCGGAGAATTAGCGGGAGGGGCACAGATACGCAGTATTTT
12,.,TRBJ1-1,.,TRBV2,CASSPAGTEAFF,TGTGCCAGCAGCCCCGCCGGCACTGAAGCTTTCTTT
14,.,TRBJ2-5,.,TRBV7-2,CASSLEPAQETQYF,TGTGCCAGCAGCTTAGAACCGGCCCAAGAGACCCAGTACTTC
16,TRBD1,TRBJ2-1,few,TRBV14,CASSLGTGSHYNEQFF,TGTGCCAGCAGCCTTGGGACAGGGTCCCACTACAATGAGCAGTTCTTC
18,.,TRBJ2-1,few,TRBV5-1,CASSLDLRTRNSYNEQFF,TGCGCCAGCAGCTTGGATTTGCGGACAAGAAACTCCTACAATGAGCAGTTCTTC
14,.,TRBJ1-2,few,TRBV28,CASSFLGGRRGYTF,TGTGCCAGCAGTTTCCTCGGAGGGAGGCGCGGCTACACCTTC
15,.,TRBJ1-4,once,TRBV15,CATSRDTGVGEKLFF,TGTGCCACCAGCAGAGATACCGGGGTGGGAGAAAAACTGTTTTTT
14,.,TRBJ2-7,.,TRBV27,CASSQSVFSYEQYF,TGTGCCAGCAGTCAATCTGTGTTCTCCTACGAGCAGTACTTC
13,TRBD1,TRBJ2-7,.,TRBV5-4,CASSSTGNYEQYF,TGTGCCAGCAGCTCGACAGGGAACTACGAGCAGTACTTC
10,.,TRBJ2-1,few,TRBV20-1,CSASSVEQFF,TGCAGTGCTAGCTCTGTTGAGCAGTTCTTC
13,.,TRBJ2-7,few,TRBV28,CASSLGLRYEQYF,TGTGCCAGCAGCCTAGGGCTACGCTACGAGCAGTACTTC
11,.,TRBJ2-1,many,TRBV14,CASSQGASKFF,TGTGCCAGCAGCCAAGGGGCTAGCAAGTTCTTC
16,.,TRBJ2-1,.,TRBV11-2,CASSFGGPSSYNEQFF,TGTGCCAGCAGCTTCGGGGGCCCTAGCTCCTACAATGAGCAGTTCTTC
14,.,TRBJ2-1,.,TRBV30,CAWTSWSSYNEQFF,TGTGCTTGGACCTCCTGGAGCTCCTACAATGAGCAGTTCTTC
13,TRBD1,TRBJ1-4,.,TRBV28,CASMGQGREKLFF,TGTGCCAGCATGGGACAGGGGCGTGAAAAACTGTTTTTT
15,.,TRBJ1-1,few,TRBV4-3,CASSQEVTSNTEAFF,TGCGCCAGCAGCCAAGAAGTAACATCGAACACTGAAGCTTTCTTT
13,.,TRBJ2-7,.,TRBV28,CASSFAGGYEQYF,TGTGCCAGCAGTTTTGCTGGTGGGTACGAGCAGTACTTC
15,TRBD2,TRBJ2-7,.,TRBV28,CASSPSGRQAYEQYF,TGTGCCAGCAGCCCAAGCGGGAGGCAAGCCTACGAGCAGTACTTC
14,.,TRBJ2-5,.,TRBV7-2,CASSFGGSQETQYF,TGTGCCAGCAGCTTTGGGGGCTCCCAAGAGACCCAGTACTTC
15,TRBD2,TRBJ2-5,few,TRBV27,CASSPLLAGGETQYF,TGTGCCAGCAGTCCCCTACTAGCGGGAGGTGAGACCCAGTACTTC
15,TRBD2,TRBJ2-5,few,TRBV25-1,CASRDSGRAEETQYF,TGTGCCAGCAGGGATAGCGGGAGGGCCGAAGAGACCCAGTACTTC
11,.,TRBJ2-1,.,TRBV29-1,CSVGRGSEQFF,TGCAGCGTTGGAAGGGGGAGTGAGCAGTTCTTC
15,TRBD2,TRBJ2-3,.,TRBV30,CAWSTSSGWADTQYF,TGTGCCTGGAGTACCTCTAGCGGGTGGGCGGATACGCAGTATTTT
15,TRBD2,TRBJ2-7,.,TRBV28,CASSLSGGLNYEQYF,TGTGCCAGCAGCCTATCGGGAGGCCTCAACTACGAGCAGTACTTC
16,.,TRBJ2-3,.,TRBV30,CAWSVLLAGGTDTQYF,TGTGCCTGGAGTGTACTTCTGGCAGGGGGCACAGATACGCAGTATTTT
13,.,TRBJ2-5,.,TRBV6-6,CASSYIPQETQYF,TGTGCCAGCAGTTATATTCCCCAAGAGACCCAGTACTTC
14,.,TRBJ2-5,.,TRBV28,CASSSSARRETQYF,TGTGCCAGCAGTTCCTCGGCCCGACGAGAGACCCAGTACTTC
17,TRBD1,TRBJ1-1,.,TRBV7-9,CASSPRTGRGIGTEAFF,TGTGCCAGCAGCCCCAGGACAGGCCGGGGGATAGGAACTGAAGCTTTCTTT
14,.,TRBJ2-1,.,TRBV7-2,CASSFHGPYNEQFF,TGTGCCAGCAGCTTCCATGGTCCATACAATGAGCAGTTCTTC
13,.,TRBJ2-1,.,TRBV30,CAWSERTDNEQFF,TGTGCCTGGAGTGAGCGGACAGACAATGAGCAGTTCTTC
11,.,TRBJ2-1,.,TRBV19,CASRGYNEQFF,TGTGCCAGTCGAGGCTACAATGAGCAGTTCTTC